The TCR beta chain described here comes from a study of identical twins. Study results and limitations: In beta out-of-frame sequences, the excess sharing between twins was weaker. Analyses of zero insertions could, in part, be confounded by invariant MAIT and iNKT cells.

A note on this clonotype: Its antigen remains unknown.

With no exceptions, donors were healthy Caucasians. Losses at the gene ends were 6 bases for V and 6 bases for J; bases not matched to a gene: 10. Germline-derived CDR1 and CDR2 are SGHTA and FQGNSA. The length of the CDR3 is 17 residues. Template switching introduced a universal primer site, and the cDNA bore unique molecular identifiers. TCRdb recomputed calls from the 5' RACE reads with MiXCR, one row per CDR3 protein. The table lists a few hundred thousand distinct CDR3 sequences, roughly 9.9% of them singletons, with under 3.5% in the top ten. This same sample was also taken into another study, of yellow fever vaccine responses in identical twins.

This clonotype was sampled from a woman aged 18-30 years in good health. The J gene is TRBJ2-2, the V gene TRBV7-2, with 13 bases matching TRBD2. The specimen was PBMCs. CDR3 DNA: TGTGCCAGCAGACCACCGGGACTAGCGGGGAGACCCGGGGAGCTGTTTTTT. This sequence encodes CASRPPGLAGRPGELFF.